This section outlines one T cell receptor (beta chain) sequence together with its context. V was trimmed by 3 bases and J by 1 base, leaving 9 bases between them. Germline CDR1 KGHSH, CDR2 LQKENI. The length of the CDR3 is 14 residues. The treatment was: preoperative locoregional IRX-2 cytokine immunotherapy. Preoperative locoregional IRX-2 cytokine immunotherapy was tested in the phase Ib source study. This specimen belongs to a study of preoperative IRX-2 immunotherapy in early breast cancer. The protocol was immunoSEQ multiplex PCR, while the TCRdb copy is restricted to in-frame clones and leaves out a portion. The profile covers about 89,000 clones, with approximately 90% appearing a single time and approximately 2% taken by the ten largest.

This receptor was taken from a human donor with breast cancer. This specimen was tumor tissue, taken after IRX-2 immunotherapy. The rearrangement links TRBV18 to TRBJ1-1; D gene unclear. The CDR3 protein is CASSPRSENTEAFF. CDR3 nucleotide sequence: TGTGCCAGCTCACCCCGGTCAGAGAACACTGAAGCTTTCTTT.